This TCR beta chain was identified in a study of OX40 agonist ivuxolimab in advanced cancers. As regards this clone: The antigen remains undetermined.

Method: immunoSEQ multiplex PCR; TCRdb's copy keeps in-frame clones and lacks some. Of around 31,000 clones listed, about 83% are singletons. Study observations and caveats: Blood T cells, both CD4+ and CD8+, expanded clonally by week 6 at 0.1 to 3.0 mg/kg.

This CDR3 spans 12 amino acids. Germline V gene lookup returns CDR1 SGDLS and CDR2 YYNGEE. Deletions cut 0 bases from V and 7 bases from J, with 7 bases between. V usage is TRBV9 and J usage is TRBJ1-1, with D uncertain. This sequence originates from an adult with an advanced solid tumor such as melanoma, head and neck, liver or kidney cancer. The sample here was CD4+ or CD8+ T cells sorted from blood, taken in a trial of the OX40 agonist ivuxolimab. In nucleotides, the CDR3 is TGTGCCAGCAGCGTAGACGGCGTTGAAGCTTTCTTT. Its protein product is CASSVDGVEAFF.